This T cell receptor beta chain comes out of a study of radiotherapy plus CTLA-4 blockade in lung cancer. Study information: Objective responses occurred in about 18% of patients; around 31% had disease control.

Clones were sequenced by immunoSEQ multiplex PCR, and TCRdb holds only the in-frame ones, with some missing. In the table there are over 75,000 clones, 83% of which are singletons. The CDR3 is 16 amino acids. With V trimmed by 3 bases and J by 6 bases, 7 bases remained unmatched. CDR1 is SGDLS and CDR2 is YYNGEE in the germline V gene. Findings and limits, study-wide: Radiotherapy was combined with ipilimumab, and tumor-derived TCR clones then expanded in blood. With interferon-beta, early dynamics of blood T cell clones were reported to best predict response.

Concerning this clone itself: Its cognate antigen is unknown.

The chain has TRBV9 and TRBJ1-6, with 9 bases fitting TRBD1. This sequence originates from a human donor with non-small cell lung cancer who had stable disease on radiotherapy plus ipilimumab. This material consisted of peripheral blood, taken from a patient treated with radiotherapy plus ipilimumab. CDR3 DNA sequence: TGTGCCAGCAGCGCTCGTGCACAGGGGGCTAATTCACCCCTCCACTTT. It specifies CASSARAQGANSPLHF.